This paragraph covers one T cell receptor (beta chain) sequence. The CDR3 has 13 residues. Germline CDR1 is SGHNT and CDR2 is YYREEE (reference sequence). J lost 5 bases, V lost 6 bases, and 7 bases had no gene match. It was with 60 Vbeta and 13 Jbeta primers that the PCR ran. The protocol was immunoSEQ multiplex PCR, while the TCRdb copy is restricted to in-frame clones and leaves out a portion. Listed are about 160,000 clones; 2.1% falls within the top ten. This sample is part of a study of cytomegalovirus exposure and HLA in healthy donors. The chain is built from TRBV5-4 and TRBJ2-5; the match to TRBD2 covers 7 bases. Sequenced: PBMCs. The source of this sequence is a man aged 25-45 years in good health and CMV-seronegative. The CDR3 protein is CASISSGGETQYF. The CDR3 DNA follows: TGTGCCAGCATCTCTAGCGGAGGGGAGACCCAGTACTTC. Based on the CDR3 plus reference TRBV5-4 and TRBJ2-5, the full variable domain is ETGVTQSPTHLIKTRGQQVTLRCSSQSGHNTVSWYQQALGQGPQFIFQYYREEENGRGNFPPRFSGLQFPNYSSELNVNALELDDSALYLCASISSGGETQYFGPGTRLLVL.